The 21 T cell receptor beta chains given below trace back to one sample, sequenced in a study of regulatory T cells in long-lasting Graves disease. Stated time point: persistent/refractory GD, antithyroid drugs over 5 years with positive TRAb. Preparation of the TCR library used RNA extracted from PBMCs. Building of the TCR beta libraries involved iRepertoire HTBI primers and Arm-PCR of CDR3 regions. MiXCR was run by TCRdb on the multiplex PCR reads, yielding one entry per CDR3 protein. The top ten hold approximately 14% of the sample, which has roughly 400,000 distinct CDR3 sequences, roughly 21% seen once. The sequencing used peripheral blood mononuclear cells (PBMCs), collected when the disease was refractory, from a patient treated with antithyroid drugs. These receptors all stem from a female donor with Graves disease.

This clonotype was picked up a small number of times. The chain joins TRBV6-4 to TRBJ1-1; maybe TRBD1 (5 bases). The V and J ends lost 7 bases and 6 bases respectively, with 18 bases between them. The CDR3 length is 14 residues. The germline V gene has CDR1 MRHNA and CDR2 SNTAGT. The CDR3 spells CASKKDGGSAEAFF. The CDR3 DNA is TGTGCCAGCAAAAAAGATGGGGGATCAGCTGAAGCTTTCTTT.

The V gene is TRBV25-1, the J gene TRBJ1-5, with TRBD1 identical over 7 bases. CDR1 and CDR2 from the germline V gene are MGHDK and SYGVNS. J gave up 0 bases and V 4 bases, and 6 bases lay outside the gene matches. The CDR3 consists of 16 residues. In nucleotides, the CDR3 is TGTGCCAGCAGTGGGACAGGAGAGTATAGCAATCAGCCCCAGCATTTT. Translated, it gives CASSGTGEYSNQPQHF.

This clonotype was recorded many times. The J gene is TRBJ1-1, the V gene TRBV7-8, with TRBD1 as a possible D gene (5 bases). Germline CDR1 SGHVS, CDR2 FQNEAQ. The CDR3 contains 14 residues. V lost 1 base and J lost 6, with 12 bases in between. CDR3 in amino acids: CASSLGAGIAEAFF. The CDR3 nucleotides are TGTGCCAGCAGCTTAGGGGCAGGGATAGCTGAAGCTTTCTTT.

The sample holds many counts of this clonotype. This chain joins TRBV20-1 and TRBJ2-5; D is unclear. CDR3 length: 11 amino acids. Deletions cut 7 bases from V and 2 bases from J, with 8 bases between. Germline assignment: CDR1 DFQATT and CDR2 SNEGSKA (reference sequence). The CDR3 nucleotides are TGCAGTGTCAAAGCACAAGAGACCCAGTACTTC. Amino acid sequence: CSVKAQETQYF.

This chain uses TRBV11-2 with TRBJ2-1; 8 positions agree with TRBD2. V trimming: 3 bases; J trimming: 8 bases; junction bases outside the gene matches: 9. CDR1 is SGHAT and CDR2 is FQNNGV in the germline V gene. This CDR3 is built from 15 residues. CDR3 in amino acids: CASSLGTSLYYEQFF. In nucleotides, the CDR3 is TGTGCCAGCAGCTTGGGGACTAGTTTATATTATGAGCAGTTCTTC.

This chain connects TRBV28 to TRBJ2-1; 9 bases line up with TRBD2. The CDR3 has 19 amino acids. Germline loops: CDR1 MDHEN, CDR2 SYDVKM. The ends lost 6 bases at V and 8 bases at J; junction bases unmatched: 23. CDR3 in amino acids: CASSTVMTAPGLATDEQFF. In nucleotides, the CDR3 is TGTGCCAGCAGCACCGTCATGACAGCACCGGGACTAGCCACGGATGAGCAGTTCTTC.

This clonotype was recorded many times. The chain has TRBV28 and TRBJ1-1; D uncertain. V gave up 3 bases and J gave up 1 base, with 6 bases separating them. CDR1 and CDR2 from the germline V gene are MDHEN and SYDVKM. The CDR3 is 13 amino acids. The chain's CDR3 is CASSFEPNTEAFF. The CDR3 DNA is TGTGCCAGCAGTTTTGAGCCGAACACTGAAGCTTTCTTT.

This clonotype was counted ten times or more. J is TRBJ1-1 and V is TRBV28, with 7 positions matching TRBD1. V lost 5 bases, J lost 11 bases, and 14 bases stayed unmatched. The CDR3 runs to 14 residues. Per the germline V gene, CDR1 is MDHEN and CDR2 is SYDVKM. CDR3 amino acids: CASSRQGPAGWAFF. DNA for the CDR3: TGTGCCAGCAGTAGACAGGGACCGGCCGGATGGGCTTTCTTT.

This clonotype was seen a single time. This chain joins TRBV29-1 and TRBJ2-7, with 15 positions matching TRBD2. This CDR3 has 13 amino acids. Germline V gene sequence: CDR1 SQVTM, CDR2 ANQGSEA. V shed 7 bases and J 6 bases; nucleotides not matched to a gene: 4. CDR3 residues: CSAGLAGGGEQYF. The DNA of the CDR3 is TGCAGCGCAGGACTAGCGGGAGGGGGCGAGCAGTACTTC.

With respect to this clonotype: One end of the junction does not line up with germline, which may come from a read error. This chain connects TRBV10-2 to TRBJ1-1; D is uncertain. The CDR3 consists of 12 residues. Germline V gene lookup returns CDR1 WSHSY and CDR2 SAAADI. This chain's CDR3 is CASSRPNTEAFF. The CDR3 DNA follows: TGTGCCAGCAGCAGGCCAAACACTGAAGCTTTCTTT.

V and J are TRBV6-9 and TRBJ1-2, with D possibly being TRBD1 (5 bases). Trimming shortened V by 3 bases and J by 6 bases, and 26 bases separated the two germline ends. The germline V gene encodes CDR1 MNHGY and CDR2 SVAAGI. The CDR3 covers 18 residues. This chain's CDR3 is CASSYTDSRAWGGDGYTF. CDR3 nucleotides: TGTGCCAGCAGTTACACGGATTCTAGGGCGTGGGGCGGCGATGGCTACACCTTC.

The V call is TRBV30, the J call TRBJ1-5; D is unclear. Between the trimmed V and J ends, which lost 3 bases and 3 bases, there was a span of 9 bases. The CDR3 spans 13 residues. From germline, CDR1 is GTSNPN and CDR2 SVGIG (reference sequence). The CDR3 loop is CAWSLGPNQPQHF. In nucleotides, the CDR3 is TGTGCCTGGAGCTTGGGTCCCAATCAGCCCCAGCATTTT.

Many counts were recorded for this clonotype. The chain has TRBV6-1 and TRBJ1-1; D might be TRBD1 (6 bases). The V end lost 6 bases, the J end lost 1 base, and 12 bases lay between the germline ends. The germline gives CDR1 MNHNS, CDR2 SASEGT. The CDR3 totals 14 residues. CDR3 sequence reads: CASRTGTRNTEAFF. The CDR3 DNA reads TGTGCCAGCAGGACAGGAACTCGGAACACTGAAGCTTTCTTT.

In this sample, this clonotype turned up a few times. CDR3 sequence: CASSYSGTASSGNTIYF. The CDR3 DNA reads as TGTGCCAGCAGTTACTCCGGGACCGCGAGCTCTGGAAACACCATATATTTT. The chain is built from TRBV6-2 or TRBV6-3 and TRBJ1-3; D may be TRBD1 (5 bases). Germline CDR1 is MNHEY and CDR2 is SVGEGT. V lost 0 bases and J lost 0, with 12 bases in between. The CDR3 runs to 17 residues.

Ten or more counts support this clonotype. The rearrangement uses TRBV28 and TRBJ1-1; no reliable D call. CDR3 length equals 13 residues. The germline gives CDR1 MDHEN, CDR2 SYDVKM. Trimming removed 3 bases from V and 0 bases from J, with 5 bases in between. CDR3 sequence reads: CASSFGMNTEAFF. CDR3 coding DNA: TGTGCCAGCAGTTTTGGGATGAACACTGAAGCTTTCTTT.

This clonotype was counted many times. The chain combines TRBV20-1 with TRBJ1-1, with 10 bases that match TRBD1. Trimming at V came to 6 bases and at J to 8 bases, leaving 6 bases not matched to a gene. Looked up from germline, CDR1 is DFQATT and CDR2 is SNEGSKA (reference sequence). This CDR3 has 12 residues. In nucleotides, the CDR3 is TGCAGTGCGTGGACAGGGGGAGGAGAAGCTTTCTTT. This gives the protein CSAWTGGGEAFF.

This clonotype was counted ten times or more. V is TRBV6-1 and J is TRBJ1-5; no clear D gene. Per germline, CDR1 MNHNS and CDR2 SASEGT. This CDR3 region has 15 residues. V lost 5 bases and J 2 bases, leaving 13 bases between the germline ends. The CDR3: CASSTRPGGNQPQHF. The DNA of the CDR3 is TGTGCCAGCAGTACCCGCCCCGGCGGCAATCAGCCCCAGCATTTT.

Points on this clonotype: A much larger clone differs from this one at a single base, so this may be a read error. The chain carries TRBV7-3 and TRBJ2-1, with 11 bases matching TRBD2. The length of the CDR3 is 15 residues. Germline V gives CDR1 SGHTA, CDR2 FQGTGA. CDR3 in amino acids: CASRGTSGTYNKQFF. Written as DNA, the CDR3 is TGTGCCAGCAGGGGGACTAGCGGAACCTACAATAAGCAGTTCTTC. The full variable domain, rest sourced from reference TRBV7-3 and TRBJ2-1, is GAGVSQTPSNKVTEKGKYVELRCDPISGHTALYWYRQSLGQGPEFLIYFQGTGAADDSGLPNDRFFAVRPEGSVSTLKIQRTERGDSAVYLCASRGTSGTYNKQFFGPGTRLTVL.

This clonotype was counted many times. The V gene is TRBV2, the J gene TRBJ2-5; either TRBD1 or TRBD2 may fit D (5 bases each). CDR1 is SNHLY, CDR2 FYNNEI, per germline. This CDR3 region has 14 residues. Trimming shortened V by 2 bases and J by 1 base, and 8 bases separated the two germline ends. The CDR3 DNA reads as TGTGCCAGCAGTGAACCCGGGGCCCAAGAGACCCAGTACTTC. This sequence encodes CASSEPGAQETQYF.

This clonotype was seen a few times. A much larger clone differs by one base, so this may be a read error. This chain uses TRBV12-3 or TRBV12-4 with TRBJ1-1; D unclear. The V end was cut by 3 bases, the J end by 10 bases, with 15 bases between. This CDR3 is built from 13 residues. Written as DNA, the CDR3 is TGTGCCAGCAGTTTTAAGCAGGCCAGAGGAGCTTTCTTT. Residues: CASSFKQARGAFF.

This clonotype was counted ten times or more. The CDR3 sequence: CASSQIRETQYF. In nucleotides, the CDR3 is TGTGCCAGCAGCCAGATTAGGGAGACCCAGTACTTC. The chain combines TRBV12-3 or TRBV12-4 with TRBJ2-5; D unclear. There are 12 residues in the CDR3. Between the trimmed V and J ends, which lost 6 bases and 5 bases, there was a span of 10 bases.